The 25 T cell receptor beta chains presented below share a single source sample, sequenced in a study of CD8 T cells in Susac syndrome. RNA, at roughly 0.5 to 1 ug, was reverse transcribed with random hexamers. TCRdb recomputed calls from the immunoSEQ multiplex PCR reads with MiXCR, one row per CDR3 protein. The sample lists 250,000 or so distinct CDR3 sequences; just over 90% were seen once. The specimen was CD4+ T cells from PBMCs. The receptor set was obtained from a human donor with multiple sclerosis.

The V gene is TRBV20-1, the J gene TRBJ2-1; 8 nucleotides align to TRBD2. V lost 7 bases to trimming and J lost 0 bases; unmatched junction nucleotides: 11. The CDR3 covers 16 residues. Germline-derived CDR1 and CDR2 are DFQATT and SNEGSKA (reference sequence). The CDR3, as DNA: TGCAGTGTCCCCGGCGGGGGGTCGAGCTCCTACAATGAGCAGTTCTTC. The encoded protein is CSVPGGGSSSYNEQFF.

The chain employs TRBV27 and TRBJ1-3, with 7 bases matching TRBD1. Germline values: CDR1 MNHEY, CDR2 SMNVEV (reference sequence). The CDR3 is 15 amino acids. The trim removed 3 bases at V and 4 bases at J, leaving 6 bases unmatched. For the CDR3, the DNA is TGTGCCAGCAGTTTCGACACAGGGGTCGGAAACACCATATATTTT. The encoded protein is CASSFDTGVGNTIYF.

This chain connects TRBV20-1 to TRBJ2-5; perhaps TRBD2 as D (5 bases). V lost 2 bases to trimming and J lost 5 bases, with 9 bases between them. This CDR3 has 12 residues. The germline gives CDR1 DFQATT, CDR2 SNEGSKA (reference sequence). CDR3 residues: CSARRGRETQYF. The CDR3 region has the DNA TGCAGTGCTAGACGGGGTCGGGAGACCCAGTACTTC.

The chain joins TRBV30 to TRBJ2-3; unclear D gene. Germline loops: CDR1 GTSNPN, CDR2 SVGIG (reference sequence). Trimming pared 1 base from V and 0 bases from J, leaving 11 bases between. The CDR3 totals 15 residues. CDR3 protein: CAWSAQEGSTDTQYF. CDR3 in DNA: TGTGCCTGGAGTGCCCAAGAAGGTAGCACAGATACGCAGTATTTT.

V gene TRBV5-8 combines with J gene TRBJ1-1; no reliable D call. V dropped 2 bases and J dropped 5 bases, with 16 bases sitting between them. The CDR3 has 15 amino acids. Germline lookup yields CDR1 SGHTS and CDR2 YDEGEE. The CDR3 nucleotides read TGTGCCAGCAGCTTCCTATCTTCTGCGGGGACTGAAGCTTTCTTT. It is translated as CASSFLSSAGTEAFF.

This clonotype is a singleton in its sample. The chain couples TRBV20-1 to TRBJ2-1, with TRBD2 matching 8 bases. CDR3 length equals 15 residues. The J segment lost 5 bases and the V segment lost 0 bases, leaving 6 bases of the junction unmatched. Germline lookup yields CDR1 DFQATT and CDR2 SNEGSKA (reference sequence). CDR3 residues: CSARDIAGSNNEQFF. The CDR3 DNA reads as TGCAGTGCTAGAGATATAGCGGGATCTAACAATGAGCAGTTCTTC.

The chain's CDR3 is CASSQTSGSTGELFF. CDR3 DNA: TGTGCCAGCAGTCAGACTAGCGGGAGTACCGGGGAGCTGTTTTTT. This chain uses TRBV3-1 with TRBJ2-2; 12 bases map to TRBD2. The CDR3 runs 15 residues. Trimming cost V 6 bases and J 5 bases; bases outside gene matches: 4. Germline-derived CDR1 and CDR2 are LGHDT and YNNKEL (reference sequence).

CDR3 in amino acids: CASSNDDRGEQYF. The CDR3 region has the DNA TGCGCCAGCAGCAATGACGACAGGGGAGAGCAGTACTTC. The V gene is TRBV5-1, the J gene TRBJ2-7; TRBD1 matches at 8 bases. This CDR3 region has 13 residues. CDR1 is SGHRS and CDR2 is YFSETQ in the germline V gene. Germline trimming cut 4 bases from V and 7 bases from J; bases unmatched to any gene: 7.

The CDR3 DNA follows: TGTGCCAGCAGTTTATCTAGCGGGGCGAGCTCCTACGAGCAGTACTTC. Protein sequence: CASSLSSGASSYEQYF. The V gene is TRBV28, the J gene TRBJ2-7, with 9 bases fitting TRBD2. The junction had 4 bases not matched to a gene; V was cut back by 1 base and J by 0 bases. The length of the CDR3 is 16 residues. Looked up from germline, CDR1 is MDHEN and CDR2 is SYDVKM.

The CDR3 reads CASSPQGEGNQPQHF. The CDR3 nucleotides are TGTGCCAGCAGTCCACAGGGAGAGGGCAATCAGCCCCAGCATTTT. The chain couples TRBV12-3 or TRBV12-4 to TRBJ1-5, with a tentative D call TRBD1 (6 bases). The CDR3 length is 15 residues. V lost 5 bases and J 2 bases, leaving 13 bases between the germline ends.

V usage is TRBV6-1 and J usage is TRBJ2-5; D is possibly TRBD2 (6 bases). Germline CDR1 reads MNHNS; CDR2 reads SASEGT. The CDR3 has 15 residues. V shed 2 bases and J shed 5 bases, with 15 bases lying between them. DNA for the CDR3: TGTGCCAGCAGTGAATCGGGCGGGGTCCTCGAGACCCAGTACTTC. Its translation is CASSESGGVLETQYF.

This chain connects TRBV29-1 to TRBJ2-2, with D possibly TRBD2 on 6 matching bases. This CDR3 spans 14 amino acids. The germline V gene encodes CDR1 SQVTM and CDR2 ANQGSEA. Trimming left V 7 bases short and J 7 bases short, with 19 bases between. The chain's CDR3 is CSGSSTGDVGELFF. The CDR3, as DNA: TGCAGCGGATCCTCGACGGGGGACGTCGGGGAGCTGTTTTTT.

This chain's CDR3 is CASSQGQGAGGELFF. For the CDR3, the DNA is TGCGCCAGCAGCCAAGGACAGGGGGCCGGCGGGGAGCTGTTTTTT. The chain recombines TRBV4-1 with TRBJ2-2, with 10 positions matching TRBD1. Unmatched junction bases numbered 3, after V lost 1 base and J lost 7 bases. CDR1 MGHRA and CDR2 YSYEKL come from the germline V gene. The CDR3 loop spans 15 amino acids.

CDR3 sequence: CASSLGYLNYGYTF. In DNA form, the CDR3 reads TGTGCCAGCAGCTTGGGATACCTTAACTATGGCTACACCTTC. The chain has TRBV5-6 and TRBJ1-2; D gene unclear. V lost 0 bases to trimming and J lost 1 base, with 7 bases between them. From germline, CDR1 is SGHDT and CDR2 YYEEEE. The CDR3 covers 14 residues.

The genes are TRBV28 and TRBJ1-6; possible D gene TRBD1, 5 bases. V lost 8 bases and J lost 9, with 29 bases in between. The length of the CDR3 is 18 residues. The V gene's germline CDR1 is MDHEN and CDR2 SYDVKM. For the CDR3, the DNA is TGTGCCAGCTCACTAGGGGCACCCGGGCCATCAGGAGGTTCACCCCTCCACTTT. It encodes CASSLGAPGPSGGSPLHF.

The chain employs TRBV4-1 and TRBJ2-3, with 7 bases fitting TRBD2. With 4 bases clipped from V and 3 bases from J, the junction kept 4 bases outside the gene matches. Germline V gene lookup returns CDR1 MGHRA and CDR2 YSYEKL. The CDR3 consists of 14 residues. CDR3 coding DNA: TGCGCCAGCAGCCCAGCGGGGCTGACAGATACGCAGTATTTT. As protein: CASSPAGLTDTQYF.

The J gene is TRBJ1-5, the V gene TRBV6-1; 7 bases line up with TRBD1. Germline CDR1 MNHNS, CDR2 SASEGT. The CDR3 totals 15 residues. V shed 0 bases and J 1 base; nucleotides not matched to a gene: 0. CDR3: CASSEAGQSNQPQHF. CDR3 nucleotide sequence: TGTGCCAGCAGTGAAGCGGGACAGAGCAATCAGCCCCAGCATTTT.

This clonotype was seen only once. The chain couples TRBV19 to TRBJ1-1; D ambiguous. V was cut by 7 bases and J by 7 bases, with 13 bases left in between. In germline, CDR1 is LNHDA, CDR2 SQIVND (reference sequence). This CDR3 spans 12 amino acids. CDR3 DNA sequence: TGTGCCAGTAAGTTTCGGGCTGGTGAAGCTTTCTTT. Amino acids: CASKFRAGEAFF.

This chain uses TRBV11-2 with TRBJ2-7, with TRBD1 as a possible D gene (6 bases). CDR3 length equals 15 residues. Trimming left V 5 bases short and J 7 bases short, with 21 bases between. Germline V gene data show CDR1 as SGHAT and CDR2 as FQNNGV. The CDR3 coding sequence is TGTGCCAGCAGCACCCAACCGGGACAAGGTGTGGAGCAGTACTTC. It is translated as CASSTQPGQGVEQYF.

The chain joins TRBV5-1 to TRBJ1-2; no clear D. CDR3 length equals 12 residues. Trimming removed 2 bases from V and 10 bases from J, with 12 bases in between. Germline CDR1 SGHRS, CDR2 YFSETQ. CDR3 sequence: CASSLGLDHYTF. CDR3 sequence (DNA): TGCGCCAGCAGCTTAGGCCTGGACCACTACACCTTC.

The chain employs TRBV30 and TRBJ1-6; 9 positions match TRBD1. The V gene's germline CDR1 is GTSNPN and CDR2 SVGIG (reference sequence). The CDR3 spans 15 residues. V shed 2 bases, J shed 9 bases, and the junction held 8 bases outside the gene matches. CDR3 region: CAWSLTDRGFSPLHF. The CDR3 DNA is TGTGCCTGGAGTCTGACGGACAGGGGTTTTTCACCCCTCCACTTT.

This sequence joins TRBV12-3 or TRBV12-4 and TRBJ2-7, with 7 bases aligning to TRBD1. J lost 6 bases, V lost 6 bases, and 11 bases had no gene match. This CDR3 comprises 14 residues. The DNA for the CDR3 is TGTGCCAGCAGACTATCCGGGACAGCGTCCGAGCAGTACTTC. This encodes CASRLSGTASEQYF.

The chain recombines TRBV11-2 with TRBJ1-1; D ambiguous. CDR1 is SGHAT, CDR2 FQNNGV, per germline. V was shortened by 5 bases and J by 1 base, with 20 bases between the two germline ends. CDR3 length equals 17 residues. CDR3 region: CASSPIGIRKTNTEAFF. DNA for the CDR3: TGTGCCAGCAGCCCTATCGGGATTCGTAAGACGAACACTGAAGCTTTCTTT.

The chain combines TRBV30 with TRBJ2-7, with 7 positions matching TRBD1. The CDR3 runs 15 residues. V lost 2 bases and J lost 2; bases outside the gene matches: 9. CDR1 and CDR2 from the germline V gene are GTSNPN and SVGIG (reference sequence). CDR3 in amino acids: CAWSPSPGQTYEQYF. CDR3 in DNA: TGTGCCTGGAGTCCCTCACCGGGACAGACCTACGAGCAGTACTTC. Supplemented by reference TRBV30 and TRBJ2-7, the full variable domain reads SQTIHQWPATLVQPVGSPLSLECTVEGTSNPNLYWYRQAAGRGLQLLFYSVGIGQISSEVPQNLSASRPQDRQFILSSKKLLLSDSGFYLCAWSPSPGQTYEQYFGPGTRLTVT.

The V gene is TRBV19, the J gene TRBJ1-5; perhaps TRBD1 as D (6 bases). The V end was cut by 4 bases, the J end by 0 bases, with 10 bases between. CDR1 is LNHDA, CDR2 SQIVND, per germline (reference sequence). There are 15 residues in the CDR3. For the CDR3, the DNA is TGTGCCAGTAGTACCGGGACAACTAGCAATCAGCCCCAGCATTTT. Protein sequence: CASSTGTTSNQPQHF.